This T cell receptor (beta chain) was sequenced in a study of blood T cell repertoires in COVID-19. Across the study: Samples taken during acute and convalescent COVID-19 were collected in the United States, Italy and Spain. T cells, B-cell-depleted T cells, or PBMCs provided the cDNA or gDNA that served as material.

Seattle enrolled patients during active infection and tracked them longitudinally. In the original workflow: Reference gene primers were amplified, and this amplification served to estimate nucleated cell counts. TCRdb's table, derived via immunoSEQ multiplex PCR, lists solely in-frame clones and lacks some. Clonal size and the V and J genes are those of that table, whereas D and trimming came from the DNA. The sample records about 340,000 clones, more than 70% being singletons. The CDR3 is made up of 14 amino acids. Germline loops: CDR1 SGHTA, CDR2 FQGNSA. V was pared by 6 bases and J by 2 bases, with 13 bases between.

This rearrangement joins TRBV7-2 to TRBJ1-1, with D possibly TRBD1 on 6 matching bases. This TCR was sampled from a woman in her 70s with COVID-19, enrolled during active disease. The sample taken for sequencing was peripheral blood. The CDR3: CASRPRGGNTEAFF. CDR3 in DNA: TGTGCCAGCAGACCGAGGGGGGGTAACACTGAAGCTTTCTTT.